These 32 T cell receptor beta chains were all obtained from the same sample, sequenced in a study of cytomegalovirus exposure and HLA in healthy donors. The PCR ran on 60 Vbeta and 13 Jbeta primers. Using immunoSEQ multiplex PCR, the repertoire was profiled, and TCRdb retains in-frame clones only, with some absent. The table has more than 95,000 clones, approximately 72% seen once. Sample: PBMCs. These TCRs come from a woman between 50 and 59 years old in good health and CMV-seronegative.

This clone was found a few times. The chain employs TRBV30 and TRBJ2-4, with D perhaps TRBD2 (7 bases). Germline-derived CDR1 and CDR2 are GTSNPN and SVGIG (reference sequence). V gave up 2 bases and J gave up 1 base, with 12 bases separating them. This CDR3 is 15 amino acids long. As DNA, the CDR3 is TGTGCCTGGAGTCCGGGGGGCTCCGCCAAAAACATTCAGTACTTC. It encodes CAWSPGGSAKNIQYF.

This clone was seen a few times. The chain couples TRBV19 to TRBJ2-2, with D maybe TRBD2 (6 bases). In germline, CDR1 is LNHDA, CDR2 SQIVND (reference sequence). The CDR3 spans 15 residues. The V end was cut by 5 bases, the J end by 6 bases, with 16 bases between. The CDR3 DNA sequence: TGTGCCAGTAGTCCGCGTGGAGGGAGGTCCGGGGAGCTGTTTTTT. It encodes CASSPRGGRSGELFF. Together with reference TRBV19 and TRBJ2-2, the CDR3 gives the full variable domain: DGGITQSPKYLFRKEGQNVTLSCEQNLNHDAMYWYRQDPGQGLRLIYYSQIVNDFQKGDIAEGYSVSREKKESFPLTVTSAQKNPTAFYLCASSPRGGRSGELFFGEGSRLTVL.

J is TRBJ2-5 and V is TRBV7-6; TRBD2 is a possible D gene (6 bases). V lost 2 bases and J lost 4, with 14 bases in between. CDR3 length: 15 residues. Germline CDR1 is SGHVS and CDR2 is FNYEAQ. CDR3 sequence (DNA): TGTGCCAGCAGCTTAAATCTAGCGAAGGGAGAGACCCAGTACTTC. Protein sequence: CASSLNLAKGETQYF. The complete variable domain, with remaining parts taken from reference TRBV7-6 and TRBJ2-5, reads GAGVSQSPRYKVTKRGQDVALRCDPISGHVSLYWYRQALGQGPEFLTYFNYEAQQDKSGLPNDRFSAERPEGSISTLTIQRTEQRDSAMYRCASSLNLAKGETQYFGPGTRLLVL.

In DNA form, the CDR3 reads TGTGCCAGCAGTTTAGAGTCCTATGGCTACACCTTC. It yields the protein CASSLESYGYTF. The chain recombines TRBV28 with TRBJ1-2; D remains unclear. The CDR3 runs to 12 residues. The germline V and J ends were trimmed by 2 bases and 4 bases, with 5 bases remaining between them. The germline V gene has CDR1 MDHEN and CDR2 SYDVKM.

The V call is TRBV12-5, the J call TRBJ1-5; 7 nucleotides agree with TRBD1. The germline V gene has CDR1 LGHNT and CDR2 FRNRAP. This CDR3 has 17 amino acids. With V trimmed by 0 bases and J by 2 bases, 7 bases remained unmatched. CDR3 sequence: CASGLVIGGLGNQPQHF. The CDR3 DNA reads TGTGCTAGTGGTTTGGTAATAGGGGGCTTGGGCAATCAGCCCCAGCATTTT.

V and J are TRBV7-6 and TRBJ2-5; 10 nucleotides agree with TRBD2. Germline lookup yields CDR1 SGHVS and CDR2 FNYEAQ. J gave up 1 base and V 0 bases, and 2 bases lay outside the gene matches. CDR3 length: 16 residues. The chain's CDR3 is CASSLAPSGGQETQYF. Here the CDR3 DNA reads TGTGCCAGCAGCTTAGCCCCTAGCGGGGGCCAAGAGACCCAGTACTTC.

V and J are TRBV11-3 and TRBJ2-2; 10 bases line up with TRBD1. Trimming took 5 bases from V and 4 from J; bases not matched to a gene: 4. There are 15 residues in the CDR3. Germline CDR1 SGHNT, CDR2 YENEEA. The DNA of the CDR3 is TGTGCCAGCAGCCAAGGACAGGGGGGCACCGGGGAGCTGTTTTTT. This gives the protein CASSQGQGGTGELFF. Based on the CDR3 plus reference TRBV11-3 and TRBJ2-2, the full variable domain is EAGVVQSPRYKIIEKKQPVAFWCNPISGHNTLYWYLQNLGQGPELLIRYENEEAVDDSQLPKDRFSAERLKGVDSTLKIQPAELGDSAVYLCASSQGQGGTGELFFGEGSRLTVL.

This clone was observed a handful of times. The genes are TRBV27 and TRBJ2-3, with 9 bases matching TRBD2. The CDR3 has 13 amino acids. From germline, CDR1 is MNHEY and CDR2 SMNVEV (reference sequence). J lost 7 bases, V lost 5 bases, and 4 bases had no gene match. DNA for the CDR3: TGTGCCAGCAGTGTTAGCGGGGGTTATACGCAGTATTTT. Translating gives CASSVSGGYTQYF.

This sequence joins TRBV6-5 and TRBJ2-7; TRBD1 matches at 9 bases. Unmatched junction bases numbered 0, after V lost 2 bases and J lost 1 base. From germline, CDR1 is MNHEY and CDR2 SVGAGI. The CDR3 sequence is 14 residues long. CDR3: CASSYGQGSYEQYF. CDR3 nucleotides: TGTGCCAGCAGTTACGGACAGGGGTCCTACGAGCAGTACTTC.

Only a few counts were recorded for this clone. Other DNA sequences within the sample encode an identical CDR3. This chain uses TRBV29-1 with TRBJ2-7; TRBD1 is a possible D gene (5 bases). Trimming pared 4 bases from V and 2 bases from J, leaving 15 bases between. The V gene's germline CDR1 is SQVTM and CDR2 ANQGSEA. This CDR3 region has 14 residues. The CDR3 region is CSVGPQTDPYEQYF. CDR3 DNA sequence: TGCAGCGTTGGTCCCCAGACAGACCCCTACGAGCAGTACTTC.

The CDR3 sequence: CASKSGNSNQPQHF. The CDR3 DNA reads as TGTGCCAGCAAGTCAGGGAACAGTAATCAGCCCCAGCATTTT. J is TRBJ1-5 and V is TRBV27; a weak D match, TRBD1 (5 bases). Germline V gene lookup returns CDR1 MNHEY and CDR2 SMNVEV (reference sequence). V lost 7 bases and J 4 bases, leaving 14 bases between the germline ends. This CDR3 has 14 residues.

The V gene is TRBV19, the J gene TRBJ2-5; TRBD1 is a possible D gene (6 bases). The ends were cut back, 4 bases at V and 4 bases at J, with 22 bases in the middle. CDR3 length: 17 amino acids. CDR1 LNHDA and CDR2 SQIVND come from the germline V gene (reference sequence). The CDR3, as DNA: TGTGCCAGTAGTAGTGGCTCTAAGAGGGGGTATCGAGAGACCCAGTACTTC. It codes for CASSSGSKRGYRETQYF. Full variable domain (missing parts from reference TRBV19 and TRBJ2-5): DGGITQSPKYLFRKEGQNVTLSCEQNLNHDAMYWYRQDPGQGLRLIYYSQIVNDFQKGDIAEGYSVSREKKESFPLTVTSAQKNPTAFYLCASSSGSKRGYRETQYFGPGTRLLVL.

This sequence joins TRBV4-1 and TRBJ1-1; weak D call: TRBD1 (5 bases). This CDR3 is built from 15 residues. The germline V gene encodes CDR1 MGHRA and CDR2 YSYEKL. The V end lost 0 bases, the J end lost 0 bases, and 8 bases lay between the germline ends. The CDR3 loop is CASSQDSGMNTEAFF. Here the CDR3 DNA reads TGCGCCAGCAGCCAAGATTCAGGGATGAACACTGAAGCTTTCTTT.

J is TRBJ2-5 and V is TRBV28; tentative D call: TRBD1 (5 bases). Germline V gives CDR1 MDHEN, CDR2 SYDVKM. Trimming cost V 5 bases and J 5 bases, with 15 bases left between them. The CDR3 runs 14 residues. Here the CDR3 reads CASSPQGGAETQYF. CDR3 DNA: TGTGCCAGCAGTCCTCAGGGTGGTGCGGAGACCCAGTACTTC.

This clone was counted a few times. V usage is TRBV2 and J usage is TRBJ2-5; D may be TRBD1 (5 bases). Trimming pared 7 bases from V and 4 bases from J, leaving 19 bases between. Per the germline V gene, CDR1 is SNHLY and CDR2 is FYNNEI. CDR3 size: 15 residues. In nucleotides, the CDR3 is TGTGCCAGCACCAGGCAAGGGGCCCAGGGAGAGACCCAGTACTTC. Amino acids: CASTRQGAQGETQYF.

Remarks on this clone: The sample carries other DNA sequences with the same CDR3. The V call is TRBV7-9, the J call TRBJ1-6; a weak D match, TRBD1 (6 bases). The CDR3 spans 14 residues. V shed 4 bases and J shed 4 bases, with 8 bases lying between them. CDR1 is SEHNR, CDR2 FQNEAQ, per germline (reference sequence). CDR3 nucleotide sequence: TGTGCCAGCAGCTCACAGGGTTATAATTCACCCCTCCACTTT. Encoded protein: CASSSQGYNSPLHF.

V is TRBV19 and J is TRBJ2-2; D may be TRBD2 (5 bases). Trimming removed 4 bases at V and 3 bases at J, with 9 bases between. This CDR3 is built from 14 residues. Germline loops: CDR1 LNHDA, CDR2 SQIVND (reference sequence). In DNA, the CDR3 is TGTGCCAGTAGTAGCCTAGCCTACACCGGGGAGCTGTTTTTT. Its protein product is CASSSLAYTGELFF. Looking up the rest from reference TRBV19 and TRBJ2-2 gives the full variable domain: DGGITQSPKYLFRKEGQNVTLSCEQNLNHDAMYWYRQDPGQGLRLIYYSQIVNDFQKGDIAEGYSVSREKKESFPLTVTSAQKNPTAFYLCASSSLAYTGELFFGEGSRLTVL.

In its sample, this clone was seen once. CDR3 residues: CASSHPGLDPFYEQYF. CDR3 nucleotides: TGTGCCAGCAGCCACCCGGGACTAGACCCCTTCTACGAGCAGTACTTC. The gene calls are TRBV4-2 and TRBJ2-7, with 8 bases lining up with TRBD2. The CDR3 runs to 16 residues. Per germline, CDR1 LGHNA and CDR2 YNFKEQ. V was pared by 3 bases and J by 3 bases, with 10 bases of the junction left unmatched.

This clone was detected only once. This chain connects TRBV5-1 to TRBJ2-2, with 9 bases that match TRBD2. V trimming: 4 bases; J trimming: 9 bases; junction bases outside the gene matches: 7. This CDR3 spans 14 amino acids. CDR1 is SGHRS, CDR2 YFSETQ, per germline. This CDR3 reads CASSKASGVWELFF. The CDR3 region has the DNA TGCGCCAGCAGCAAGGCTAGCGGGGTCTGGGAGCTGTTTTTT.

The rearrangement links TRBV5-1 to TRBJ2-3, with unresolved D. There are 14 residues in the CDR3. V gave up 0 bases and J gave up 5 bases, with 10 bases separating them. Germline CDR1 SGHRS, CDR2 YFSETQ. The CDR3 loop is CASSLGGPLDTQYF. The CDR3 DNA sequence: TGCGCCAGCAGCTTGGGAGGCCCCTTAGATACGCAGTATTTT.

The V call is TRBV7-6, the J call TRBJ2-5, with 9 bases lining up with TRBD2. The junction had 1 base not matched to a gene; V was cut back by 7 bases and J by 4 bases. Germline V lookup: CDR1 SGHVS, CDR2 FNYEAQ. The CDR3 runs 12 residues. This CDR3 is CASKLAGETQYF. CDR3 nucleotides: TGTGCCAGCAAACTAGCGGGAGAGACCCAGTACTTC.

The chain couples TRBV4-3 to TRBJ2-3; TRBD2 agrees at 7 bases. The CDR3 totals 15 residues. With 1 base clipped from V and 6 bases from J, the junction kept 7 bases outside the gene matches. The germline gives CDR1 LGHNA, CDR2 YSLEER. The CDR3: CASSQAGGSADTQYF. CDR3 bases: TGCGCCAGCAGCCAAGCGGGCGGGAGTGCGGATACGCAGTATTTT.

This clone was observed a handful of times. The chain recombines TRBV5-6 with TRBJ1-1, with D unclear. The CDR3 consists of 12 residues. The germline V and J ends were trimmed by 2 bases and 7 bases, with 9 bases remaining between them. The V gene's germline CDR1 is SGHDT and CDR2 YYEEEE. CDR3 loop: CASSFPGGEAFF. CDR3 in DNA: TGTGCCAGCAGCTTCCCTGGCGGTGAAGCTTTCTTT.

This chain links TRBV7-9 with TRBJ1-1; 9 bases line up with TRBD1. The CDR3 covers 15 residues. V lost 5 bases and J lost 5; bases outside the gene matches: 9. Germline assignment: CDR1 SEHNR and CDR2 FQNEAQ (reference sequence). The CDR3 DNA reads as TGTGCCAGCAGCCCAGTACAGGGGGCGGTGACTGAAGCTTTCTTT. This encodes CASSPVQGAVTEAFF.

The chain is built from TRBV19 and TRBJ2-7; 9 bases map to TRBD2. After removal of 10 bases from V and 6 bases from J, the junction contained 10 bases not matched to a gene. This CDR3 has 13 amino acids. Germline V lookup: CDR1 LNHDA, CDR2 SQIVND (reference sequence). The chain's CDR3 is CATYSGSEGEQYF. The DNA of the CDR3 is TGTGCCACCTATAGCGGGAGCGAGGGCGAGCAGTACTTC.

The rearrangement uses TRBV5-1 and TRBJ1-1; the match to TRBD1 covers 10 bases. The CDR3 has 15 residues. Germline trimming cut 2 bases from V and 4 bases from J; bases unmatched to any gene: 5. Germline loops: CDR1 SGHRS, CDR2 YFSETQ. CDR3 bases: TGCGCCAGCAGCTTCCGGGACAGGGGTTCCACTGAAGCTTTCTTT. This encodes CASSFRDRGSTEAFF.

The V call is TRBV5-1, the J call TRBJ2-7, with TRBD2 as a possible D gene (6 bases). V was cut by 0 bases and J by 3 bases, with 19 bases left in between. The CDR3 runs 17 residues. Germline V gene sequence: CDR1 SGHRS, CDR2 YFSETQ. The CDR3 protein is CASSLAVGGKGDYEQYF. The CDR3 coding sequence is TGCGCCAGCAGCTTGGCCGTCGGGGGTAAAGGAGACTACGAGCAGTACTTC.

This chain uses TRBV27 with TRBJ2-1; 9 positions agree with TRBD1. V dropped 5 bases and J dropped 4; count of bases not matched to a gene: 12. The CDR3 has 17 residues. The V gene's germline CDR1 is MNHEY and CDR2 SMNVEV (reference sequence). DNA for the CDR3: TGTGCCAGCAGTCCGCCCCGGGGACAGGGAAATTACAATGAGCAGTTCTTC. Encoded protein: CASSPPRGQGNYNEQFF.

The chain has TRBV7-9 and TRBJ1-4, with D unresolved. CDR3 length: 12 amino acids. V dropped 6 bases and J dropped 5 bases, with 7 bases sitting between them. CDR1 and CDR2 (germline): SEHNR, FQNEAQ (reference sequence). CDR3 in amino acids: CASRTQNEKLFF. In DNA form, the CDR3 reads TGTGCCAGCAGAACCCAGAATGAAAAACTGTTTTTT.

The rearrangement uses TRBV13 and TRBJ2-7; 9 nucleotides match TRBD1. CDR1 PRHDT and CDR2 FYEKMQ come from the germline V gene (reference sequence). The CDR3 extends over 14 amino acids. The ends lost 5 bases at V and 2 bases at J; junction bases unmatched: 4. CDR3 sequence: CASSTGQGTYEQYF. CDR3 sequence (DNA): TGTGCCAGCAGCACGGGACAGGGTACCTACGAGCAGTACTTC.

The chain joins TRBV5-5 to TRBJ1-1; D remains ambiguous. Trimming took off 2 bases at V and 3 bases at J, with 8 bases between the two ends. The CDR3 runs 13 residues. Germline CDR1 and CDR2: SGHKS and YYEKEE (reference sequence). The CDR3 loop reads CASSLQMDTEAFF. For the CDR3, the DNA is TGTGCCAGCAGCTTACAGATGGACACTGAAGCTTTCTTT.

CDR3 DNA sequence: TGTGCCAGCATGGTGCGAGGGGGCTTCGCTGAAGCTTTCTTT. As protein: CASMVRGGFAEAFF. This sequence joins TRBV27 and TRBJ1-1; 7 nucleotides match TRBD1. From germline, CDR1 is MNHEY and CDR2 SMNVEV (reference sequence). The CDR3 is 14 residues long. With V trimmed by 7 bases and J by 6 bases, 11 bases remained unmatched.